This T cell receptor (beta chain) was recovered during a study of neurological immune-mediated disorders. Overall study findings and caveats: Among 34 multiple sclerosis patients, 18 had repertoires that phylogenetic grouping placed in one related-CDR3 cluster, a possible signature.

The cDNA was synthesized by 5'RACE incorporating 10-nucleotide random UMIs. MiXCR was run by TCRdb on the 5' RACE reads, yielding one entry per CDR3 protein. The table lists just over 50,000 distinct CDR3 sequences, around 3.4% of them singletons, with about 6% in the top ten. This clonotype has ten or more counts. Its antigen is undetermined. The ends were cut back, 0 bases at V and 1 base at J, with 4 bases in the middle. The CDR3 loop spans 13 amino acids. Germline loops: CDR1 SGHRS, CDR2 YFSETQ. The chain has TRBV5-1 and TRBJ1-1, with no clear D. Sequencing used PBMCs. The clonotype was recovered from a man between 35 and 55 years old with multiple sclerosis. CDR3 residues: CASSLGGNTEAFF. The CDR3 region has the DNA TGCGCCAGCAGCTTGGGAGGGAACACTGAAGCTTTCTTT.